This T cell receptor (beta chain) is drawn from a study of T cells in Graves' hyperthyroidism and ophthalmopathy. Study-level points and caveats: By a 13 V-J model, ophthalmopathy was set apart from stable hyperthyroidism.

Authors of the study amplified TCR beta CDR3 regions from RNA transcripts. The TCR CDR3 was amplified in a first-round RT-PCR using the HTBI primer set. TCRdb re-called the multiplex PCR reads with MiXCR, one entry per CDR3 protein. The repertoire has 400,000 to 550,000 distinct CDR3 sequences, 13% to 15% of them found once; the top ten carry about a sixth. Diagnostic assessment was based on clinical symptoms, serum thyroxine and TRAb, thyroid ultrasound and orbital computed tomography. Fresh peripheral blood, 10 ml, yielded the PBMCs. Deletions cut 5 bases from V and 10 bases from J, with 11 bases between. Germline CDR1 reads PRHDT; CDR2 reads FYEKMQ (reference sequence). There are 12 residues in the CDR3. Concerning this clonotype: Its antigen is undetermined.

The material sequenced was blood. The chain has TRBV13 and TRBJ1-4; D gene unclear. The receptor was derived from a woman younger than 30 with Graves' hyperthyroidism. DNA of the CDR3: TGTGCCAGCAGCCCCCCTTTCGGAAAACTGTTTTTT. Its translation is CASSPPFGKLFF.